These T cell receptor beta chains were read from a single sample in a study of T cell responses to AZD1222 COVID-19 vaccine. Produced via immunoSEQ multiplex PCR; TCRdb's table is partial and in-frame only. The profile shows some 92,000 clones, 90% to 95% of them singletons. The specimen was peripheral blood, collected on day 0 of AZD1222 vaccination. These receptors originate from an adult in good health. The CDR3 runs from the conserved cysteine through the conserved F or W. D genes are given only for firm matches. Not all rows give a size; the values are once, few, many and, for expanded clones, a class.

TRBV6-4	-	TRBD1	TRBJ1-2	TGTGCCAGCAGCTTTTCACAGGGGGCGCAGGGTGGCTACACCTTC	CASSFSQGAQGGYTF
TRBV7-9	-	TRBD1	TRBJ1-4	TGTGCCAGCACGGGACAGGGAGGTGAAAAACTGTTTTTT	CASTGQGGEKLFF
TRBV5-4	few	-	TRBJ2-1	TGTGCCAGCAGCTTGGCCGACGGGGGGCCTTACAATGAGCAGTTCTTC	CASSLADGGPYNEQFF
TRBV5-6	-	-	TRBJ1-6	TGTGCCAGCAGCTTGGCCTGGGGAAGCCATTCACCCCTCCACTTT	CASSLAWGSHSPLHF
TRBV7-2	-	-	TRBJ2-3	TGTGCCAGCAGCTTAGTCCAGCGGTCACACTCAAAAACAGATACGCAGTATTTT	CASSLVQRSHSKTDTQYF
TRBV5-1	-	-	TRBJ2-2	TGCGCCAGCAGCTTCCCGAGAAACGGGGAGCTGTTTTTT	CASSFPRNGELFF
TRBV27	-	-	TRBJ1-1	TGTGCCAGCAGTATGCTCCACAGGAACACTGAAGCTTTCTTT	CASSMLHRNTEAFF
TRBV27	-	-	TRBJ1-2	TGTGCCAGCAGTCAGGGGTCCTCCTATGGCTACACCTTC	CASSQGSSYGYTF
TRBV9	-	TRBD1	TRBJ2-4	TGTGCCAGCAGCGGGGACAGGATAAAAAACATTCAGTACTTC	CASSGDRIKNIQYF
TRBV12-3/TRBV12-4	-	-	TRBJ1-5	TGTGCCAGCAGTTTCACGTTAGTTGAGCCCCAGCATTTT	CASSFTLVEPQHF